This passage covers 32 T cell receptor beta chains from one sample sequenced in a study of fetal regulatory T cell absence and autoimmunity. Generated by immunoSEQ multiplex PCR, the TCRdb table keeps only in-frame clones and is missing some. The sample lists 95,000 or so clones, 72% occurring once. Source material: pancreas tissue. These receptors came from a male donor with IPEX syndrome.

The chain has TRBV6-5 and TRBJ2-5; D gene unclear. V was cut by 5 bases and J by 7 bases, with 11 bases left in between. Looked up from germline, CDR1 is MNHEY and CDR2 is SVGAGI. The CDR3 consists of 12 residues. DNA for the CDR3: TGTGCCAGCAGTCCGGGCTGGGGGACCCAGTACTTC. It codes for CASSPGWGTQYF.

The V and J genes are TRBV5-6 and TRBJ2-7; 9 bases agree with TRBD2. The germline V gene encodes CDR1 SGHDT and CDR2 YYEEEE. The CDR3 contains 15 residues. Trimming removed 1 base from V and 4 bases from J; junction bases left unmatched: 6. CDR3 sequence: CASSLRGGRVYEQYF. CDR3 in DNA: TGTGCCAGCAGCTTGAGGGGCGGGAGGGTATACGAGCAGTACTTC.

For the CDR3, the DNA is TGTGCCAGCAGCGTAGGATCCAACTCTGGAAACACCATATATTTT. It specifies CASSVGSNSGNTIYF. The V and J genes are TRBV9 and TRBJ1-3; D is undetermined. The V end lost 0 bases, the J end lost 0 bases, and 7 bases lay between the germline ends. The CDR3 is 15 residues long. Germline CDR1 SGDLS, CDR2 YYNGEE.

The genes are TRBV18 and TRBJ1-2, with a tentative D call TRBD1 (5 bases). V lost 3 bases and J 6 bases, leaving 17 bases between the germline ends. CDR1 is KGHSH and CDR2 is LQKENI in the germline V gene. This CDR3 contains 15 residues. CDR3 protein: CASSPALGRLDGYTF. CDR3 nucleotides: TGTGCCAGCTCACCGGCCTTGGGGCGGTTGGATGGCTACACCTTC.

V is TRBV6-1 and J is TRBJ2-7; no firm D call. V was pared by 6 bases and J by 2 bases, with 8 bases between. Germline CDR1 and CDR2: MNHNS and SASEGT. This CDR3 region has 12 residues. CDR3 loop: CASRGWPYEQYF. The CDR3 coding sequence is TGTGCCAGCAGAGGTTGGCCCTACGAGCAGTACTTC.

This clone was observed once. V gene TRBV11-3 combines with J gene TRBJ2-1; the D gene could be TRBD1 or TRBD2 (6 bases each). V dropped 4 bases and J dropped 4 bases, with 17 bases sitting between them. The CDR3 runs to 16 residues. Germline loops: CDR1 SGHNT, CDR2 YENEEA. The CDR3 nucleotides are TGTGCCAGCAGCTCACTAAAAGGAGGGGGATACAATGAGCAGTTCTTC. Protein sequence: CASSSLKGGGYNEQFF.

V usage is TRBV25-1 and J usage is TRBJ2-4; D is perhaps TRBD2 (5 bases). Trimming pared 4 bases from V and 4 bases from J, leaving 17 bases between. The germline V gene encodes CDR1 MGHDK and CDR2 SYGVNS. The CDR3 loop spans 16 amino acids. CDR3 sequence (DNA): TGTGCCAGCAGTGGAGCTAGCATTGGTGCTAAAAACATTCAGTACTTC. This translates into CASSGASIGAKNIQYF.

This clone appeared once. V and J are TRBV2 and TRBJ2-3; D might be TRBD1 (6 bases). CDR1 is SNHLY, CDR2 FYNNEI, per germline. V lost 7 bases, J lost 0 bases, and 14 bases lay in between. The CDR3 loop spans 15 amino acids. The CDR3 is CASISLGASTDTQYF. CDR3 nucleotides: TGTGCCAGCATCTCCCTGGGGGCAAGCACAGATACGCAGTATTTT.

This rearrangement joins TRBV5-4 to TRBJ2-7; 8 nucleotides align to TRBD2. The CDR3 totals 13 residues. Per the germline V gene, CDR1 is SGHNT and CDR2 is YYREEE (reference sequence). The junction had 7 bases not matched to a gene; V was cut back by 4 bases and J by 7 bases. The CDR3 here is CASSGPLAGEQYF. The CDR3 region has the DNA TGTGCCAGCAGCGGGCCGCTAGCGGGTGAGCAGTACTTC. The full variable domain, in which reference TRBV5-4 and TRBJ2-7 provide the parts outside the CDR3, is ETGVTQSPTHLIKTRGQQVTLRCSSQSGHNTVSWYQQALGQGPQFIFQYYREEENGRGNFPPRFSGLQFPNYSSELNVNALELDDSALYLCASSGPLAGEQYFGPGTRLTVT.

The V gene is TRBV4-1, the J gene TRBJ1-1, with TRBD1 identical over 9 bases. The junction had 9 bases not matched to a gene; V was cut back by 4 bases and J by 0 bases. The CDR3 has 17 amino acids. Per germline, CDR1 MGHRA and CDR2 YSYEKL. CDR3 coding DNA: TGCGCCAGCAGCCGCAGGACAGGGGAATACATGAACACTGAAGCTTTCTTT. Protein product: CASSRRTGEYMNTEAFF.

This clone has a handful of counts. The CDR3 here is CSGQGEQYF. For the CDR3, the DNA is TGCAGCGGACAGGGCGAGCAGTACTTC. This sequence joins TRBV29-1 and TRBJ2-7, with 7 nucleotides matching TRBD1. V gave up 7 bases and J gave up 6 bases; unmatched junction bases: 0. CDR1 is SQVTM, CDR2 ANQGSEA, per germline. CDR3 length: 9 residues.

J is TRBJ2-7 and V is TRBV5-6; D is tentatively TRBD1 or TRBD2 (5 bases each). V was pared by 2 bases and J by 2 bases, with 11 bases between. Looked up from germline, CDR1 is SGHDT and CDR2 is YYEEEE. The CDR3 spans 14 residues. CDR3 nucleotides: TGTGCCAGCAGCTTCGGGACGGCCCCCTACGAGCAGTACTTC. Translation: CASSFGTAPYEQYF.

The V call is TRBV10-3, the J call TRBJ2-5; TRBD2 matches 7 bases. CDR3 length: 16 amino acids. Germline CDR1 reads ENHRY; CDR2 reads SYGVKD. The junction had 10 bases not matched to a gene; V was cut back by 5 bases and J by 1 base. The CDR3: CAISHGVSGAQETQYF. The CDR3 DNA reads TGTGCCATCAGTCACGGCGTAAGCGGGGCCCAAGAGACCCAGTACTTC.

V usage is TRBV19 and J usage is TRBJ2-1, with D uncertain. Germline-derived CDR1 and CDR2 are LNHDA and SQIVND (reference sequence). CDR3 length: 11 residues. Trimming removed 8 bases from V and 5 bases from J, with 7 bases in between. This CDR3 reads CASSANNEQFF. The CDR3 coding sequence is TGTGCCAGTTCCGCAAACAATGAGCAGTTCTTC.

Only one count was recorded for this clone. This chain joins TRBV30 and TRBJ2-3, with 8 nucleotides matching TRBD2. V dropped 5 bases and J dropped 3; count of bases not matched to a gene: 10. Germline values: CDR1 GTSNPN, CDR2 SVGIG (reference sequence). This CDR3 region has 15 residues. CDR3 sequence: CAWDKGGGLTDTQYF. The CDR3 coding sequence is TGTGCCTGGGATAAGGGCGGGGGGCTTACAGATACGCAGTATTTT.

In DNA form, the CDR3 reads TGTGCCAGCAGTTCCTGGACAGGCAGGTCTAATTCACCCCTCCACTTT. Amino acid sequence: CASSSWTGRSNSPLHF. The rearrangement joins TRBV27 to TRBJ1-6; TRBD1 matches at 7 bases. This CDR3 comprises 16 residues. V dropped 4 bases and J dropped 6; count of bases not matched to a gene: 9. The germline gives CDR1 MNHEY, CDR2 SMNVEV (reference sequence).

Here the CDR3 reads CASSYSKGGGGELFF. The CDR3 DNA reads TGTGCCAGCAGTTACTCGAAAGGGGGCGGCGGGGAGCTGTTTTTT. The V gene is TRBV6-6, the J gene TRBJ2-2, with TRBD1 matching over 7 bases. Germline V lookup: CDR1 MNHNY, CDR2 SVGAGI (reference sequence). The CDR3 has 15 amino acids. Unmatched junction bases numbered 5, after V lost 0 bases and J lost 7 bases.

V is TRBV6-6 and J is TRBJ1-2; D is unresolved. Germline lookup yields CDR1 MNHNY and CDR2 SVGAGI (reference sequence). The CDR3 is made up of 16 amino acids. Between the trimmed V and J ends, which lost 8 bases and 0 bases, there was a span of 19 bases. CDR3 bases: TGTGCCAGCCAATCCTTGAGACACATGACTAACTATGGCTACACCTTC. Protein: CASQSLRHMTNYGYTF.

The chain links TRBV5-1 to TRBJ1-2, with a tentative D call TRBD1 (5 bases). Per the germline V gene, CDR1 is SGHRS and CDR2 is YFSETQ. The CDR3 loop spans 12 amino acids. V gave up 0 bases and J gave up 8 bases, with 8 bases separating them. CDR3 region: CASSLEGYGYTF. The CDR3 coding sequence is TGCGCCAGCAGCTTGGAGGGGTACGGCTACACCTTC.

This chain connects TRBV19 to TRBJ2-3; 8 bases are a match to TRBD2. Trimming removed 5 bases from V and 5 bases from J; junction bases left unmatched: 18. The CDR3 contains 18 residues. Germline loops: CDR1 LNHDA, CDR2 SQIVND (reference sequence). The CDR3 DNA reads TGTGCCAGTAGTCCTTCAGGCGGGAGGACGAGTGCACGAGATACGCAGTATTTT. Amino acids: CASSPSGGRTSARDTQYF.

The chain employs TRBV7-8 and TRBJ2-3; 7 bases fit TRBD2. The CDR3 is made up of 16 amino acids. Germline V lookup: CDR1 SGHVS, CDR2 FQNEAQ. After removal of 5 bases from V and 1 base from J, the junction contained 9 bases not matched to a gene. This chain's CDR3 is CASSPRTRGGTDTQYF. The CDR3 DNA follows: TGTGCCAGCAGCCCAAGGACTCGGGGGGGCACAGATACGCAGTATTTT.

The chain joins TRBV9 to TRBJ2-4, with 12 bases matching TRBD2. Looked up from germline, CDR1 is SGDLS and CDR2 is YYNGEE. V shed 0 bases, J shed 3 bases, and the junction held 7 bases outside the gene matches. There are 18 residues in the CDR3. In DNA form, the CDR3 reads TGTGCCAGCAGCGTAGGTCGACTAGCGGGAGAAAACAAAAACATTCAGTACTTC. Its protein product is CASSVGRLAGENKNIQYF.

This chain joins TRBV4-3 and TRBJ1-1; D unresolved. The germline V gene has CDR1 LGHNA and CDR2 YSLEER. V lost 0 bases, J lost 4 bases, and 9 bases lay in between. The CDR3 has 14 amino acids. CDR3 residues: CASSQDRFSTEAFF. DNA of the CDR3: TGCGCCAGCAGCCAAGACAGGTTTAGCACTGAAGCTTTCTTT.

The chain joins TRBV25-1 to TRBJ2-3, with 13 bases that match TRBD2. V dropped 8 bases and J dropped 6; count of bases not matched to a gene: 5. The CDR3 loop spans 14 amino acids. CDR1 and CDR2 from the germline V gene are MGHDK and SYGVNS. The CDR3 nucleotides read TGTGCCAGCGGCCCGGGACTAGCGGGGGATACGCAGTATTTT. Amino acid sequence: CASGPGLAGDTQYF.

The V gene is TRBV4-2, the J gene TRBJ1-2; D is undetermined. The CDR3 is 15 residues long. CDR1 LGHNA and CDR2 YNFKEQ come from the germline V gene. The V end was cut by 1 base, the J end by 4 bases, with 13 bases between. CDR3 nucleotides: TGTGCCAGCAGCCAAGTTGTAGGGATGGTCTATGGCTACACCTTC. This gives the protein CASSQVVGMVYGYTF.

The rearrangement uses TRBV25-1 and TRBJ1-1, with 11 bases matching TRBD1. This CDR3 comprises 14 residues. V shed 6 bases and J 6 bases; nucleotides not matched to a gene: 6. Germline CDR1 MGHDK, CDR2 SYGVNS. The CDR3 bases are TGTGCCAGCAGGTCCGGGACAGGGGGGTCTGAAGCTTTCTTT. The encoded protein is CASRSGTGGSEAFF. The variable domain in full, with the rest retrieved from reference TRBV25-1 and TRBJ1-1, is EADIYQTPRYLVIGTGKKITLECSQTMGHDKMYWYQQDPGMELHLIHYSYGVNSTEKGDLSSESTVSRIRTEHFPLTLESARPSHTSQYLCASRSGTGGSEAFFGQGTRLTVV.

The rearrangement joins TRBV11-3 to TRBJ1-1; 9 bases map to TRBD1. In germline, CDR1 is SGHNT, CDR2 YENEEA. CDR3 length: 15 amino acids. J gave up 3 bases and V 5 bases, and 7 bases lay outside the gene matches. The CDR3 spells CASSAPGQGDTEAFF. The DNA of the CDR3 is TGTGCCAGCAGCGCACCGGGACAGGGTGACACTGAAGCTTTCTTT.

The rearrangement uses TRBV7-8 and TRBJ2-7, with D uncertain. CDR1 is SGHVS and CDR2 is FQNEAQ in the germline V gene. Trimming took off 5 bases at V and 2 bases at J, with 10 bases between the two ends. CDR3 size: 13 residues. The CDR3 loop reads CASSRLSTYEQYF. The CDR3 nucleotides are TGTGCCAGCAGCCGTCTTTCCACCTACGAGCAGTACTTC. Combining the CDR3 with reference TRBV7-8 and TRBJ2-7 gives the whole variable domain GAGVSQSPRYKVAKRGQDVALRCDPISGHVSLFWYQQALGQGPEFLTYFQNEAQLDKSGLPSDRFFAERPEGSVSTLKIQRTQQEDSAVYLCASSRLSTYEQYFGPGTRLTVT.

In its sample, this clone was seen many times. This chain uses TRBV7-6 with TRBJ2-2, with D perhaps TRBD2 (5 bases). V lost 5 bases and J 8 bases, leaving 12 bases between the germline ends. Looked up from germline, CDR1 is SGHVS and CDR2 is FNYEAQ. The CDR3 is 13 amino acids. For the CDR3, the DNA is TGTGCCAGCAGCAAATCGTTAGCGGGGGAGCTGTTTTTT. Translation: CASSKSLAGELFF.

This clone was seen only once. The rearrangement joins TRBV7-9 to TRBJ2-1, with 14 bases identical to TRBD2. The V gene's germline CDR1 is SEHNR and CDR2 FQNEAQ (reference sequence). The trim removed 1 base at V and 1 base at J, leaving 6 bases unmatched. This CDR3 has 19 amino acids. The CDR3 is CASSLVGLAGVFSYNEQFF. The DNA for the CDR3 is TGTGCCAGCAGCTTAGTGGGACTAGCGGGAGTCTTTTCCTACAATGAGCAGTTCTTC.

This clone was counted between two and nine times. J is TRBJ2-5 and V is TRBV28; no clear D. Trimming shortened V by 5 bases and J by 2 bases, and 12 bases separated the two germline ends. This CDR3 has 14 amino acids. Per germline, CDR1 MDHEN and CDR2 SYDVKM. The chain's CDR3 is CASSHRTEQETQYF. The CDR3 nucleotides are TGTGCCAGCAGTCACCGGACGGAGCAAGAGACCCAGTACTTC.

V usage is TRBV5-1 and J usage is TRBJ2-2; 13 bases align to TRBD2. Germline lookup yields CDR1 SGHRS and CDR2 YFSETQ. V was clipped by 5 bases and J by 3 bases; unmatched bases: 7. This CDR3 has 17 amino acids. CDR3: CASSSTSGRPYTGELFF. In DNA, the CDR3 is TGCGCCAGCAGTTCGACTAGCGGGAGGCCCTACACCGGGGAGCTGTTTTTT.